Reported below is one T cell receptor beta chain. What it binds is unknown. UMI-labeled TRB cDNA libraries were prepared by 5' RACE. From its re-call of the 5' RACE reads, TCRdb lists each CDR3 protein once, without DNA. The specimen's table records 110,000 or so distinct CDR3 sequences. This sample was taken from a study of CXCR3-negative and CXCR3-positive naive CD8 T cells. Study-wide findings and caveats: Greater hydrophobicity was found in TRB CDR3s of CXCR3-positive naive cells than of CXCR3-negative naive cells.

This CDR3 spans 16 amino acids. Germline values: CDR1 MGHRA, CDR2 YSYEKL. This chain connects TRBV4-1 to TRBJ2-1; TCRdb's D gene call, TRBD1, goes unchecked for lack of DNA. Sequencing used naive CXCR3+ CD8+ T cells from blood. Subset defined: CD45RO-CCR7+CD27+CD95- naive CD8+ T cells expressing CXCR3 (TNR3+). The clonotype originates from a human donor in good health. Some clones in this sample may be carry-over from other donors' samples. CDR3 sequence: CASSQDGNTGANEQFF.